This T cell receptor (beta chain) is from a study of blood T cells in healthy people across ages. Turning to the study itself: Per two T cells, about one barcoded beta molecule was captured through template switching.

CDR3 length: 14 amino acids. The germline V and J ends were trimmed by 7 bases and 2 bases, with 16 bases remaining between them. The germline V gene has CDR1 SGHDT and CDR2 YYEEEE. For the second PCR, which ran for about 7 to 11 cycles, a sample-barcoded 5' primer and a J-beta primer mix were used. Through a template-switch adaptor with 12 random nucleotides, each cDNA molecule received a tag. TCRdb re-derived calls from the 5' RACE reads in MiXCR, one entry per CDR3 protein. The sample lists about 1,500,000 distinct CDR3 sequences; 28% were seen once. This rearrangement joins TRBV5-6 to TRBJ2-7, with a tentative D call TRBD2 (5 bases). The sequence came from a young woman in good health. The sample taken for sequencing was blood. The CDR3 protein is CASSELSSPYEQYF. Written as DNA, the CDR3 is TGTGCCAGCTCAGAACTTTCTAGCCCCTACGAGCAGTACTTC.